The next 32 T cell receptor beta chains were all read from a single sample in a study of cytomegalovirus exposure and HLA in healthy donors. The PCR made use of 60 Vbeta and 13 Jbeta primers. Sequenced by immunoSEQ multiplex PCR; TCRdb stores in-frame clones only, minus some. The top ten hold approximately 4.9% of the sample, which has more than 110,000 clones, 60% to 80% seen once. The sequenced material came from PBMCs. These receptors originate from a woman aged 50 to 65 in good health and CMV-seronegative.

This CDR3 is CASSLVGVNTEAFF. The DNA of the CDR3 is TGTGCCAGCAGCTTGGTTGGAGTGAACACTGAAGCTTTCTTT. The chain has TRBV5-4 and TRBJ1-1, with D hard to call. The length of the CDR3 is 14 residues. V dropped 0 bases and J dropped 0 bases, with 6 bases sitting between them. The germline V gene encodes CDR1 SGHNT and CDR2 YYREEE (reference sequence).

This sequence joins TRBV4-3 and TRBJ1-5; D not certain. Germline CDR1 is LGHNA and CDR2 is YSLEER. Trimming pared 3 bases from V and 7 bases from J, leaving 13 bases between. The CDR3 runs 14 residues. CDR3 protein: CASSQTYEKQPQHF. CDR3 nucleotide sequence: TGCGCCAGCAGCCAGACTTACGAGAAACAGCCCCAGCATTTT.

The chain has TRBV7-8 and TRBJ2-1, with D tentatively TRBD1 (5 bases). CDR3 length: 16 residues. With 1 base removed from V and 7 bases from J, the gap between germline ends came to 17 bases. The germline V gene encodes CDR1 SGHVS and CDR2 FQNEAQ. CDR3 DNA: TGTGCCAGCAGCTTAGGCCCTTTGAGACAGAGTAATGAGCAGTTCTTC. Translation gives CASSLGPLRQSNEQFF.

The gene calls are TRBV4-2 and TRBJ2-3; the D gene is possibly TRBD2 (6 bases). Between the trimmed V and J ends, which lost 1 base and 5 bases, there was a span of 16 bases. The germline V gene has CDR1 LGHNA and CDR2 YNFKEQ. CDR3 length: 16 residues. The CDR3 protein is CASSQGNRDSRDTQYF. The CDR3 region has the DNA TGTGCCAGCAGCCAAGGGAACCGGGACTCACGAGATACGCAGTATTTT.

The J gene is TRBJ2-7, the V gene TRBV9; possible D gene TRBD1, 5 bases. V gave up 4 bases and J gave up 3 bases, with 17 bases separating them. Germline CDR1 reads SGDLS; CDR2 reads YYNGEE. This CDR3 has 15 amino acids. CDR3 DNA: TGTGCCAGCAGCTTAGGGGCCACCCCCTACTACGAGCAGTACTTC. It specifies CASSLGATPYYEQYF.

The chain uses TRBV11-2 and TRBJ2-7, with 10 positions matching TRBD1. This CDR3 has 14 residues. V lost 5 bases to trimming and J lost 6 bases; unmatched junction nucleotides: 7. Germline loops: CDR1 SGHAT, CDR2 FQNNGV. CDR3 nucleotides: TGTGCCAGCAGCCTCCGACAGGGGGCTGGCGAGCAGTACTTC. This sequence encodes CASSLRQGAGEQYF.

The sample holds a few counts of this clone. The chain recombines TRBV6-5 with TRBJ2-5, with TRBD1 identical over 9 bases. This CDR3 region has 14 residues. V shed 4 bases, J shed 5 bases, and the junction held 5 bases outside the gene matches. The germline V gene has CDR1 MNHEY and CDR2 SVGAGI. The CDR3 protein is CASSSGQGMETQYF. CDR3 nucleotides: TGTGCCAGCAGTTCAGGACAGGGGATGGAGACCCAGTACTTC.

The V call is TRBV7-9, the J call TRBJ1-6; D is uncertain. Trimming took off 8 bases at V and 6 bases at J, with 26 bases between the two ends. Germline CDR1 reads SEHNR; CDR2 reads FQNEAQ (reference sequence). The CDR3 contains 18 residues. The CDR3 sequence is CASEGASERMGFNSPLHF. The CDR3 bases are TGTGCCAGCGAGGGAGCTTCGGAGCGAATGGGGTTTAATTCACCCCTCCACTTT.

The genes are TRBV4-3 and TRBJ2-1, with unresolved D. Germline V gives CDR1 LGHNA, CDR2 YSLEER. This CDR3 has 15 residues. V lost 1 base, J lost 4 bases, and 11 bases lay in between. CDR3 protein: CASSQGLDMYNEQFF. CDR3 nucleotide sequence: TGCGCCAGCAGCCAAGGGTTAGATATGTACAATGAGCAGTTCTTC.

V is TRBV7-8 and J is TRBJ2-1; 8 nucleotides align to TRBD2. CDR1 and CDR2 from the germline V gene are SGHVS and FQNEAQ. The CDR3 is 15 amino acids. Unmatched junction bases numbered 5, after V lost 6 bases and J lost 1 base. In DNA, the CDR3 is TGTGCCAGCAGTCCAAGCGGGGGATCCTACAATGAGCAGTTCTTC. As protein: CASSPSGGSYNEQFF.

The chain carries TRBV28 and TRBJ2-1; 11 nucleotides line up with TRBD2. CDR3 size: 17 residues. Germline CDR1 is MDHEN and CDR2 is SYDVKM. V was pared by 6 bases and J by 5 bases, with 12 bases of the junction left unmatched. The CDR3 sequence: CASSLLGLAGGHNEQFF. The CDR3 DNA follows: TGTGCCAGCAGCCTCCTTGGACTAGCGGGCGGGCACAATGAGCAGTTCTTC.

The CDR3 DNA is TGCGCCAGCAGCCAAGGATCGGGAATGGATGAGCAGTTCTTC. It specifies CASSQGSGMDEQFF. The chain has TRBV4-1 and TRBJ2-1, with a tentative D call TRBD2 (5 bases). This CDR3 has 14 residues. CDR1 and CDR2 (germline): MGHRA, YSYEKL. V was pared by 1 base and J by 8 bases, with 12 bases between.

The chain employs TRBV29-1 and TRBJ1-1; 7 nucleotides agree with TRBD1. Germline CDR1 reads SQVTM; CDR2 reads ANQGSEA. V was clipped by 7 bases and J by 1 base; unmatched bases: 3. This CDR3 contains 12 residues. The CDR3 sequence is CSGGQQNTEAFF. The CDR3 nucleotides read TGCAGCGGGGGACAGCAGAACACTGAAGCTTTCTTT.

The V gene is TRBV30, the J gene TRBJ1-1; D is uncertain. The CDR3 runs 12 residues. Germline loops: CDR1 GTSNPN, CDR2 SVGIG (reference sequence). Deletions cut 2 bases from V and 1 base from J, with 5 bases between. Here the CDR3 reads CAWSSRNTEAFF. Here the CDR3 DNA reads TGTGCCTGGAGTTCGAGGAACACTGAAGCTTTCTTT. The full variable domain, in which reference TRBV30 and TRBJ1-1 provide the parts outside the CDR3, is SQTIHQWPATLVQPVGSPLSLECTVEGTSNPNLYWYRQAAGRGLQLLFYSVGIGQISSEVPQNLSASRPQDRQFILSSKKLLLSDSGFYLCAWSSRNTEAFFGQGTRLTVV.

The chain uses TRBV28 and TRBJ1-1, with 8 bases that match TRBD1. After removal of 6 bases from V and 6 bases from J, the junction contained 9 bases not matched to a gene. CDR1 and CDR2 from the germline V gene are MDHEN and SYDVKM. The CDR3 extends over 14 amino acids. The CDR3 nucleotides read TGTGCCAGCAGGGAGACAGGGGAGGTTTCTGAAGCTTTCTTT. This encodes CASRETGEVSEAFF.

This clone has just one count. V is TRBV7-9 and J is TRBJ1-6; D remains ambiguous. The germline V gene has CDR1 SEHNR and CDR2 FQNEAQ (reference sequence). The CDR3 extends over 15 amino acids. Trimming left V 5 bases short and J 3 bases short, with 11 bases between. The CDR3 loop is CASSLLGSYNSPLHF. The CDR3 coding sequence is TGTGCCAGCAGCCTGTTGGGCAGCTATAATTCACCCCTCCACTTT.

This rearrangement joins TRBV15 to TRBJ2-3; TRBD1 might be the D (6 bases). V gave up 3 bases and J gave up 3 bases, with 13 bases separating them. Germline loops: CDR1 LNHNV, CDR2 YYDKDF (reference sequence). CDR3 size: 15 residues. CDR3 in DNA: TGTGCCACCAGCAGTCGGCAGGGGTTGACAGATACGCAGTATTTT. Translated, it gives CATSSRQGLTDTQYF. Full variable domain (outside the CDR3, taken from reference TRBV15 and TRBJ2-3): DAMVIQNPRYQVTQFGKPVTLSCSQTLNHNVMYWYQQKSSQAPKLLFHYYDKDFNNEADTPDNFQSRRPNTSFCFLDIRSPGLGDTAMYLCATSSRQGLTDTQYFGPGTRLTVL.

This clone was found a few times. This sequence joins TRBV4-2 and TRBJ2-2; D gene ambiguous. The V gene's germline CDR1 is LGHNA and CDR2 YNFKEQ. The CDR3 is 15 amino acids. The V and J ends lost 4 bases and 1 base respectively, with 10 bases between them. CDR3 coding DNA: TGTGCCAGCAGCCCGATTCGAGGGAACACCGGGGAGCTGTTTTTT. This translates into CASSPIRGNTGELFF.

This clone was counted once. CDR3 bases: TGTGCCAGCAGGAGGCAAAATGAGCAGTTCTTC. Amino acid sequence: CASRRQNEQFF. This chain uses TRBV25-1 with TRBJ2-1, with D hard to call. Germline CDR1 and CDR2: MGHDK and SYGVNS. The CDR3 has 11 residues. Trimming stripped 6 bases from V and 7 bases from J, with 7 bases between. The complete variable domain, with remaining parts taken from reference TRBV25-1 and TRBJ2-1, reads EADIYQTPRYLVIGTGKKITLECSQTMGHDKMYWYQQDPGMELHLIHYSYGVNSTEKGDLSSESTVSRIRTEHFPLTLESARPSHTSQYLCASRRQNEQFFGPGTRLTVL.

This chain connects TRBV4-1 to TRBJ1-2; 8 bases match TRBD1. CDR3 length: 16 residues. Per germline, CDR1 MGHRA and CDR2 YSYEKL. Losses at the gene ends were 2 bases for V and 4 bases for J; bases not matched to a gene: 9. For the CDR3, the DNA is TGCGCCAGCAGCCAAATTTGGACAGGGCTGGGCTATGGCTACACCTTC. Amino acid sequence: CASSQIWTGLGYGYTF.

The chain uses TRBV6-1 and TRBJ1-1; 12 bases match TRBD1. Losses at the gene ends were 7 bases for V and 9 bases for J; bases not matched to a gene: 9. The CDR3 loop spans 14 amino acids. The germline V gene encodes CDR1 MNHNS and CDR2 SASEGT. DNA for the CDR3: TGTGCCAGCACCCGATCGGGACAGGGGGCGAAAGCTTTCTTT. Translated, it gives CASTRSGQGAKAFF.

The chain employs TRBV10-1 and TRBJ1-2, with D perhaps TRBD1 (6 bases). Between the trimmed V and J ends, which lost 2 bases and 2 bases, there was a span of 6 bases. Germline CDR1 is WNHNN and CDR2 is SYGVQD (reference sequence). The CDR3 has 13 residues. CDR3 amino acids: CASSEQGNYGYTF. The CDR3 DNA is TGCGCCAGCAGTGAGCAGGGGAACTATGGCTACACCTTC.

The chain uses TRBV7-2 and TRBJ2-3, with 12 nucleotides matching TRBD1. Germline lookup yields CDR1 SGHTA and CDR2 FQGNSA. With V trimmed by 1 base and J by 7 bases, 9 bases remained unmatched. The CDR3 runs 17 residues. DNA for the CDR3: TGTGCCAGCAGCTTAGGACCTGGGGGACAGGGGGCTCATACGCAGTATTTT. Its protein is CASSLGPGGQGAHTQYF.

The rearrangement uses TRBV6-4 and TRBJ1-5, with D possibly being TRBD1 (5 bases). This CDR3 has 13 amino acids. Germline-derived CDR1 and CDR2 are MRHNA and SNTAGT. V lost 5 bases, J lost 4 bases, and 9 bases lay in between. CDR3 loop: CASSQQENQPQHF. Written as DNA, the CDR3 is TGTGCCAGCAGTCAACAGGAGAATCAGCCCCAGCATTTT.

Worth noting for this clone: The same CDR3 is also encoded by other DNA sequences in this sample. CDR3 sequence: CASSLVAGAETQYF. As DNA, the CDR3 is TGCGCCAGCAGCTTGGTTGCGGGGGCCGAGACCCAGTACTTC. The rearrangement links TRBV5-1 to TRBJ2-5, with D perhaps TRBD2 (7 bases). Germline values: CDR1 SGHRS, CDR2 YFSETQ. Deletions cut 0 bases from V and 5 bases from J, with 11 bases between. The CDR3 extends over 14 amino acids.

The gene calls are TRBV15 and TRBJ1-4; D may be TRBD1 (5 bases). The CDR3 spans 16 residues. V dropped 5 bases and J dropped 4 bases, with 17 bases sitting between them. Per the germline V gene, CDR1 is LNHNV and CDR2 is YYDKDF (reference sequence). This CDR3 reads CATSGTYGQLNEKLFF. DNA of the CDR3: TGTGCCACCAGCGGAACCTACGGACAACTTAATGAAAAACTGTTTTTT.

V and J are TRBV19 and TRBJ2-3, with D possibly being TRBD2 (5 bases). Trimming took off 5 bases at V and 4 bases at J, with 19 bases between the two ends. This CDR3 spans 16 amino acids. CDR1 is LNHDA and CDR2 is SQIVND in the germline V gene (reference sequence). The DNA of the CDR3 is TGTGCCAGTAGTCCCGCCGGGCTAGCTCCGGCAGATACGCAGTATTTT. Residues: CASSPAGLAPADTQYF.

The chain carries TRBV5-1 and TRBJ2-7; 7 bases fit TRBD1. Trimming at V came to 2 bases and at J to 0 bases, leaving 8 bases not matched to a gene. The length of the CDR3 is 16 residues. CDR1 is SGHRS and CDR2 is YFSETQ in the germline V gene. CDR3 in DNA: TGCGCCAGCAGCTTATTCGACAGGGCCAGCTCCTACGAGCAGTACTTC. Protein product: CASSLFDRASSYEQYF.

V is TRBV18 and J is TRBJ1-4; D call uncertain. The ends were cut back, 6 bases at V and 5 bases at J, with 13 bases in the middle. The CDR3 consists of 14 residues. CDR1 is KGHSH, CDR2 LQKENI, per germline. As DNA, the CDR3 is TGTGCCAGCTCCCTGGCCCTGCAGAATGAAAAACTGTTTTTT. Its translation: CASSLALQNEKLFF.

This clone was recorded a few times. The chain joins TRBV5-4 to TRBJ1-2; D unclear. Germline values: CDR1 SGHNT, CDR2 YYREEE (reference sequence). Deletions cut 5 bases from V and 6 bases from J, with 11 bases between. This CDR3 has 12 residues. The CDR3 nucleotides are TGTGCCAGCAGGTCGGCGGGCCATGGCTACACCTTC. It yields the protein CASRSAGHGYTF.

Remarks on this clone: This same CDR3 is encoded by further DNA sequences in the sample. V usage is TRBV2 and J usage is TRBJ1-5; no clear D. Deletions cut 1 base from V and 0 bases from J, with 7 bases between. The CDR3 spans 15 residues. CDR1 SNHLY and CDR2 FYNNEI come from the germline V gene. The CDR3 DNA sequence: TGTGCCAGCAGTGAAGAGGGAGTTAGCAATCAGCCCCAGCATTTT. This sequence encodes CASSEEGVSNQPQHF.

This clone showed up just a few times. J is TRBJ2-2 and V is TRBV10-3; the D gene is possibly TRBD2 (5 bases). The CDR3 extends over 16 amino acids. Germline assignment: CDR1 ENHRY and CDR2 SYGVKD. V dropped 3 bases and J dropped 0 bases, with 11 bases sitting between them. The CDR3 here is CAISDADGANTGELFF. The CDR3 coding sequence is TGTGCCATCAGTGATGCGGACGGGGCGAACACCGGGGAGCTGTTTTTT.